Sequencing of this T cell receptor beta chain was carried out in a study of blood T cell repertoires in COVID-19 (dated by TCRdb to about 2020). With regard to the full study: Collaborator samples came from the United States, Italy and Spain and covered acute and convalescent phases of COVID-19. The prospective study material was composed of cDNA or gDNA derived from T cells, B-cell-depleted T cells, or PBMCs. Subjects who had been exposed to COVID-19, were actively infected with it, or had recovered from it provided the deeply sampled blood TCRbeta repertoires that made up the dataset. The repertoires were released in a freely available public database intended as a resource for research on the immune response to SARS-CoV-2. The samples were drawn from the first 160 participants of the ongoing ImmuneRACE study and from 950 to 1,500 subjects provided by 6 global collaborators. Nearly every sample came with metadata listing a de-identified subject ID, COVID-19 status, age in years and sex. Where HLA class I and class II types were available, the types were taken from metadata supplied by the sample provider, not from assay-based typing. The investigation overall reported the following: How much clinical and demographic metadata was included differed by source and by participant, and the metadata was provided uncurated.

In its sample, this clone was seen once. The antigen it recognizes is unknown. No clone much larger than this one lies a single base away; base qualities are absent. CDR1 and CDR2 (SGDLS, YYNGEE) derive from the germline V gene. The CDR3, cysteine through phenylalanine, is 13 amino acids long. The CDR3 DNA has 39 bases and is translated from base 1. V is shortened by 5 bases, J by 1 base, and the region joining them spans 9 bases. Enrolling through a virtual design, the prospective study's participants ranged in age from roughly 18 to 89 years and lived across 24 United States geographic areas. Cohort assignment in the prospective study relied on participant-reported clinical history from a screening survey and a study questionnaire. Each participant in the prospective study had whole blood, serum and a nasopharyngeal or oropharyngeal swab collected by mobile phlebotomists. Over an approximately two-month period, participants in the prospective study had the option of providing additional blood draws and questionnaires. Prospective study blood samples were shipped either frozen or at room temperature before DNA extraction.

The immunoSEQ Assay, a bias-controlled multiplex PCR, was used to amplify TCRbeta CDR3 regions from genomic DNA. Under the source paper's analysis protocol: Within the assay, amplification of reference gene primers was used to estimate how many nucleated cells each sample contained. Sequence reads were collapsed and filtered to measure the absolute abundance of every unique TCRbeta CDR3 rearrangement. For each sample, productive Simpson clonality was calculated as the square root of Simpson's diversity index across productive rearrangements. Not all clones reach the TCRdb copy of this immuneACCESS table, which keeps in-frame sequences only. Checked studies attribute under half of the gap to unresolved V genes and leave the rest unexplained. V and J calls plus clone size are reproduced from that table; the DNA served to infer D and trimming. The sample table contains about 250,000 clones; only one count was recorded for around 85% of them. The ten largest clones add up to 9.1% of the sample.

The specimen was PBMCs or T cells enriched from blood (not recorded which). The sequence was collected from a woman aged 50 to 60 with acute COVID-19. The receptor chain draws on TRBV9 and TRBJ1-1, and possibly TRBD1, on 6 matching bases. The CDR3 in this case is CASRQGPNTEAFF. The DNA reads as follows: TGTGCCAGCAGACAGGGCCCGAACACTGAAGCTTTCTTT. With all but the CDR3 taken from the reference TRBV9 and TRBJ1-1 genes, the full variable domain is: DSGVTQTPKHLITATGQRVTLRCSPRSGDLSVYWYQQSLDQGLQFLIQYYNGEERAKGNILERFSAQQFPDLHSELNLSSLELGDSALYFCASRQGPNTEAFFGQGTRLTVV.